This T cell receptor (beta chain) was documented in a study of cytomegalovirus exposure and HLA in healthy donors. At the level of the study: There were fewer than 130 million unique TCR beta sequences, drawn from approximately 190 million T cells, in an earlier analysis.

The PCR was carried out with 60 Vbeta primers and 13 Jbeta primers. Repertoires were generated with immunoSEQ multiplex PCR, while TCRdb's copy carries only in-frame clones and drops some. The sample table includes approximately 120,000 clones. The CDR3 contains 13 residues. Germline V gives CDR1 SGHRS, CDR2 YFSETQ. Germline trimming cut 4 bases from V and 7 bases from J; bases unmatched to any gene: 0. Sequenced sample: PBMCs. The origin of this receptor is a man aged 18 to 30 in good health and CMV-seronegative. J is TRBJ1-4 and V is TRBV5-1; 11 nucleotides agree with TRBD1. CDR3 in amino acids: CASSGTGGEKLFF. CDR3 DNA: TGCGCCAGCAGCGGGACAGGGGGTGAAAAACTGTTTTTT.